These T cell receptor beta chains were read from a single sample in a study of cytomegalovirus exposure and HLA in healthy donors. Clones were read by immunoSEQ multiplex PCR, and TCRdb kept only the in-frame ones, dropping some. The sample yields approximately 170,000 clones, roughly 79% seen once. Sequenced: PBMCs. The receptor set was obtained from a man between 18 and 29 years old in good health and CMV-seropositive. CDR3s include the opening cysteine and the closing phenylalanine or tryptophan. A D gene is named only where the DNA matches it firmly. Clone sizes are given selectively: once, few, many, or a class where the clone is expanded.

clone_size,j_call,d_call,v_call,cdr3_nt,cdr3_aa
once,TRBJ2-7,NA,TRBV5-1,TGCGCCAGCAGCTTGGGGGGGGTGGCGGGCGAGCAGTACTTC,CASSLGGVAGEQYF
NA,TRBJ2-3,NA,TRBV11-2,TGTGCCAGCAGCCCCTCAGGAGGAGAAACAGATACGCAGTATTTT,CASSPSGGETDTQYF
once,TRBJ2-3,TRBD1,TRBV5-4,TGTGCCAGCAGCTTAGACAGGGGGGTCACAGATACGCAGTATTTT,CASSLDRGVTDTQYF
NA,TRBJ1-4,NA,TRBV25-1,TGTGCCAGCAGAGGACAAGTTAATGAAAAACTGTTTTTT,CASRGQVNEKLFF
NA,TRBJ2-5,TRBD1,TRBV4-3,TGCGCCAGCAGCCAGGACAGGGGAGTGGAGACCCAGTACTTC,CASSQDRGVETQYF
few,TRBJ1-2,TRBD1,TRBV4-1,TGCGCCAGCAGCCAAGATCTAGAGAAGGGGGCATATGGCTACACCTTC,CASSQDLEKGAYGYTF
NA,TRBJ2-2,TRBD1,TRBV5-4,TGTGCCAGCAGCTTGGTCAAAGGACAGGGGACCGGGGAGCTGTTTTTT,CASSLVKGQGTGELFF
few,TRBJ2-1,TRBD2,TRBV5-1,TGCGCCAGCAGCTCTCTGGGGGAGGGGTCCAATGAGCAGTTCTTC,CASSSLGEGSNEQFF
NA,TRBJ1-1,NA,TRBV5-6,TGTGCCAGCAGCTTCGGGGGGGTCGGAGCTTTCTTT,CASSFGGVGAFF
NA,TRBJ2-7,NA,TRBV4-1,TGCGCCAGCAGCCTTTTGCAGACAGGGACTTACCCCTACGAGCAGTACTTC,CASSLLQTGTYPYEQYF
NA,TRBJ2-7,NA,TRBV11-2,TGTGCCAGCAGCTTAGGACCAGGAACCTACGAGCAGTACTTC,CASSLGPGTYEQYF
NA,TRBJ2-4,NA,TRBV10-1,TGCGCCAGCAGTGAGTCTCAGGGGAAAAACATTCAGTACTTC,CASSESQGKNIQYF
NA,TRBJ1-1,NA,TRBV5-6,TGTGCCAGCAGCTTGGCGGGTTTTGAAGCTTTCTTT,CASSLAGFEAFF
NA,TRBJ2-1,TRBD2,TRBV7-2,TGTGCCAGCAGTATATCGGGAGGCCTGCCCGGTGAGCAGTTCTTC,CASSISGGLPGEQFF
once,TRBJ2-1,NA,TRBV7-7,TGTGCTAGCAGCTTAGCGAACAGGGTCCATGAGCAGTTCTTC,CASSLANRVHEQFF
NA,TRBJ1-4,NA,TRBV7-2,TGTGCCAGCAGCTTAGTATCCCGGGCTAATGAAAAACTGTTTTTT,CASSLVSRANEKLFF
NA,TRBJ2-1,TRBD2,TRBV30,TGTGCCTGGAGTGGCGCTAGCGGCCGCAATGAGCAGTTCTTC,CAWSGASGRNEQFF
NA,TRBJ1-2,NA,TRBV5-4,TGTGCCAGCAGCCTAAGGTTCCAGCGCGGCTACACCTTC,CASSLRFQRGYTF
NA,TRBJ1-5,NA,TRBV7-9,TGTGCCAGCAGCCAGGGAGGCCAGCCCCAGCATTTT,CASSQGGQPQHF
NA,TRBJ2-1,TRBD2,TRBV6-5,TGTGCCAGCGGGAGGGGCTCCTACAATGAGCAGTTCTTC,CASGRGSYNEQFF
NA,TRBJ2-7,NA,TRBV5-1,TGCGCCAGCGCCGAGTGGGGGCCATACGAGCAGTACTTC,CASAEWGPYEQYF
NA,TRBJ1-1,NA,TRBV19,TGTGCCAGTAGTCGCGGGGGCATGAACACTGAAGCTTTCTTT,CASSRGGMNTEAFF
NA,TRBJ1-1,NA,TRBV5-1,TGCGCCAGCAGCTTCGGTCCGTCGAACACTGAAGCTTTCTTT,CASSFGPSNTEAFF
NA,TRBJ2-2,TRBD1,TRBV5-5,TGTGCCAGCAGCTTCCAGGGGGCCCTCCCTGAGGGGGAGCTGTTTTTT,CASSFQGALPEGELFF
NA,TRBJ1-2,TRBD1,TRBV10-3,TGTGCCATCAGTCGGACAGGGGATAGCTATGGCTACACCTTC,CAISRTGDSYGYTF
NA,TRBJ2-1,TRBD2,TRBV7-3,TGTGCCAGCAGCCCATCGGGGGGGCCTTTTGGTAATGAGCAGTTCTTC,CASSPSGGPFGNEQFF
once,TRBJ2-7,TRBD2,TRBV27,TGTGCCAGCAGTTTAGGACGGGAGGGCTACGAGCAGTACTTC,CASSLGREGYEQYF
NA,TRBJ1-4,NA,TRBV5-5,TGTGCCAGCAGCTTGGCGGGGGGTAGGGAAAAACTGTTTTTT,CASSLAGGREKLFF
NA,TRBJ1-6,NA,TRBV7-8,TGTGCCAGCAGCGGCGGGACGACTTGGAATTCACCCCTCCACTTT,CASSGGTTWNSPLHF
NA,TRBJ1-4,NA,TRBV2,TGTGCCAGTTGTCCGGGACACGCTAATGAAAAACTGTTTTTT,CASCPGHANEKLFF
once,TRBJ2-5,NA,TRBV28,TGTGCCAGCTCTCCGGCAGGGTCTCACTGGTACTTC,CASSPAGSHWYF
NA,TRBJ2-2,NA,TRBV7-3,TGTGCCAGCAGCTTAACGGGGGCGACCGGGGAGCTGTTTTTT,CASSLTGATGELFF
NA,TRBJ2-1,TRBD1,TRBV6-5,TGTGCCAGCAGACAGGGGGGCCAATCTTCTAATGAGCAGTTCTTC,CASRQGGQSSNEQFF
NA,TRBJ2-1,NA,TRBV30,TGTGCCTGGAGTGTCAACAGCTACAATGAGCAGTTCTTC,CAWSVNSYNEQFF
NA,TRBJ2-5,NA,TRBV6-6,TGTGCCAGCAGTTACGGGGCCAATCAAGAGACCCAGTACTTC,CASSYGANQETQYF
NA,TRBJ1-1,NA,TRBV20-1,TGCAGTGCTATACGTACAACTGAAGCTTTCTTT,CSAIRTTEAFF
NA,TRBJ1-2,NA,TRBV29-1,TGCAGCGTTGAAGGGATAGACTACTACGGCTACACCTTC,CSVEGIDYYGYTF
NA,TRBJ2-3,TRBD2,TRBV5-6,TGTGCCAGCAGTCAGCCCTCTAGCGGGAGCGCAGATACGCAGTATTTT,CASSQPSSGSADTQYF
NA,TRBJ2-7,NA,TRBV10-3,TGTGCCATCAGTGAGAGGTCGACAGAATACGAGCAGTACTTC,CAISERSTEYEQYF
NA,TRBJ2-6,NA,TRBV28,TGTGCCAGCAGTTTAGGGCAGGGAAAGGGTGGGGCCAACGTCCTGACTTTC,CASSLGQGKGGANVLTF
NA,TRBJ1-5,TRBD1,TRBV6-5,TGTGCCAGCAGCTTAACCGGGACAGGCAATCAGCCCCAGCATTTT,CASSLTGTGNQPQHF
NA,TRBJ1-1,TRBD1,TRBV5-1,TGCGCCAGCAGCTTGGGACAGGGTGGTGAAGCTTTCTTT,CASSLGQGGEAFF
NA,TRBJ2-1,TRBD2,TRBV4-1,TGCGCCAGCAGCCAAGTTGGGACTAGCGGGCCCTCCTACAATGAGCAGTTCTTC,CASSQVGTSGPSYNEQFF
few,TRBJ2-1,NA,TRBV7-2,TGTGCCAGCAGCTTAATGACTAGTCATTATGAGCAGTTCTTC,CASSLMTSHYEQFF
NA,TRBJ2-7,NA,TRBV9,TGTGCCAGCAGAGGAGGGAACAACGAGCAGTACTTC,CASRGGNNEQYF
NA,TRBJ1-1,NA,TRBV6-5,TGTGCCAGCAGTTACACCCGAGAGAGGATGAACACTGAAGCTTTCTTT,CASSYTRERMNTEAFF
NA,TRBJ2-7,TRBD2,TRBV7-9,TGTGCCAGCAGCCCGAGATCTAGCGGGATCTCTTACGAGCAGTACTTC,CASSPRSSGISYEQYF
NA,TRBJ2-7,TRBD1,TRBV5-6,TGTGCCAGCAGCTTGGTGGGACAGGGAGTTAGCTACGAGCAGTACTTC,CASSLVGQGVSYEQYF
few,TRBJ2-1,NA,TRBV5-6,TGTGCCAGCAGCTTGGGCGGTCCGTGGCAGTTCTTC,CASSLGGPWQFF
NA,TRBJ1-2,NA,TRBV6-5,TGTGCCAGCAGTTCCGCCTCGGGATTAGGAGACGGCTACACCTTC,CASSSASGLGDGYTF
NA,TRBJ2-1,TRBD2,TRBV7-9,TGTGCCAGCAGCTTAGCGGCGGGGGGCAATGAGCAGTTCTTC,CASSLAAGGNEQFF
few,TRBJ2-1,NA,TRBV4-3,TGCGCCAGCAGCCGTGTCCCGGAGGCCGAGCAGTTCTTC,CASSRVPEAEQFF
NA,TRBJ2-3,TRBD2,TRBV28,TGTGCCAGCAGTTTAATCGGCGGGAGGGTATCAGATACGCAGTATTTT,CASSLIGGRVSDTQYF
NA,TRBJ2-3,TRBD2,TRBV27,TGTGCCAGCAGTTTAAAGGGGACTAGCGGGAGGTTGGATACGCAGTATTTT,CASSLKGTSGRLDTQYF
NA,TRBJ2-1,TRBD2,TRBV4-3,TGCGCCAGCAGCCAAGACGCGGGAGGGTTTTCCTACAATGAGCAGTTCTTC,CASSQDAGGFSYNEQFF
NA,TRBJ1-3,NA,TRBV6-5,TGTGCCAGCAGCCCTTCTGGAAACACCATATATTTT,CASSPSGNTIYF
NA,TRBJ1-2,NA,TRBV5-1,TGCGCCAGCAGCTTAGGGGGTAGAAACTATGGCTACACCTTC,CASSLGGRNYGYTF
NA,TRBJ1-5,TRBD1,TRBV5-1,TGCGCCAGCAGCCCGGGACAGGGTCAGCCCCAGCATTTT,CASSPGQGQPQHF
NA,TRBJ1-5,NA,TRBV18,TGTGCCAGCTCACCGTTATTCGGGGGCAATCAGCCCCAGCATTTT,CASSPLFGGNQPQHF